Presented here are 9 T cell receptor beta chains from one specimen sequenced in a study of memory CD4+ T cells and cytomegalovirus serostatus (dated by TCRdb to the late 2010s). A FACSAria II was used to sort memory CD4+ T cells, defined as single viable CD3+CD4+CD8-CD45RO+ cells. Library method: the immunoSEQ multiplex PCR assay. Entries here come from immuneACCESS through TCRdb and include only in-frame sequences with V and J called. Some clones fail to appear in such tables; in the studies checked, an unresolved V gene covers under half of the shortfall, and the cause of the remainder is unknown. The sample table contains about 96,000 clones; only one count was recorded for about 80% of them. Approximately 4% of the sample goes to the ten largest clones. The sequenced material came from memory CD4+ T cells from blood. The receptor set was obtained from an adult in good health and CMV-seropositive.

This chain links TRBV6-6 with TRBJ2-5, with D possibly called TRBD1 or TRBD2 (5 bases each). Trimming removed 6 bases at V and 2 bases at J, with 16 bases between. This CDR3 spans 15 amino acids. The germline V gene encodes CDR1 MNHNY and CDR2 SVGAGI (reference sequence). CDR3 protein: CASSPIKRGQETQYF. CDR3 coding DNA: TGTGCCAGCAGCCCGATCAAGAGGGGACAAGAGACCCAGTACTTC.

This chain uses TRBV5-1 with TRBJ2-1; tentative D call: TRBD1 (7 bases). From germline, CDR1 is SGHRS and CDR2 YFSETQ. CDR3 length: 15 amino acids. Trimming shortened V by 2 bases and J by 4 bases, and 13 bases separated the two germline ends. CDR3 loop: CASSFQGGDYNEQFF. CDR3 nucleotides: TGCGCCAGCAGCTTTCAGGGGGGAGATTACAATGAGCAGTTCTTC.

The chain employs TRBV28 and TRBJ2-2; D not certain. This CDR3 has 12 residues. Deletions cut 5 bases from V and 14 bases from J, with 15 bases between. CDR1 and CDR2 (germline): MDHEN, SYDVKM. CDR3 region: CASSPPRRGLFF. The DNA of the CDR3 is TGTGCCAGCAGTCCTCCACGACGCGGACTGTTTTTT.

In this sample, this clone turned up a few times. V is TRBV10-3 and J is TRBJ1-6; the D is unclear. The CDR3 totals 11 residues. CDR1 and CDR2 (germline): ENHRY, SYGVKD. V lost 6 bases to trimming and J lost 6 bases, with 3 bases between them. The CDR3 region is CAISVNSPLHF. The CDR3 region has the DNA TGTGCCATCAGCGTTAATTCACCCCTCCACTTT.

The chain is built from TRBV20-1 and TRBJ2-1, with a possible D match to TRBD2 (5 bases). Germline CDR1 and CDR2: DFQATT and SNEGSKA (reference sequence). The CDR3 extends over 11 amino acids. The germline V and J ends were trimmed by 5 bases and 8 bases, with 10 bases remaining between them. The CDR3 DNA sequence: TGCAGTGCTCCGGGAACCTATGAGCAGTTCTTC. This codes for CSAPGTYEQFF.

CDR3 sequence reads: CASSLVSGLSEAFF. The CDR3 coding sequence is TGCGCCAGCAGCTTGGTTTCAGGTCTGTCAGAAGCTTTCTTT. The genes are TRBV5-1 and TRBJ1-1; D not certain. The CDR3 runs to 14 residues. Per the germline V gene, CDR1 is SGHRS and CDR2 is YFSETQ. Trimming removed 0 bases at V and 8 bases at J, with 14 bases between.

The chain uses TRBV4-3 and TRBJ2-6; 7 bases line up with TRBD1. With 8 bases clipped from V and 0 bases from J, the junction kept 10 bases outside the gene matches. The CDR3 spans 17 residues. Germline-derived CDR1 and CDR2 are LGHNA and YSLEER. The CDR3 DNA is TGCGCCAGCGGAGAGGGGACAGCGAGCTCTGGGGCCAACGTCCTGACTTTC. Translated, it gives CASGEGTASSGANVLTF.

This clone was seen many times. This sequence joins TRBV28 and TRBJ1-1; D not certain. V lost 9 bases, J lost 2 bases, and 7 bases lay in between. The germline V gene encodes CDR1 MDHEN and CDR2 SYDVKM. The CDR3 length is 11 residues. CDR3 amino acids: CASIRNTEAFF. CDR3 in DNA: TGTGCCAGTATTCGCAACACTGAAGCTTTCTTT.

This clone appeared many times. The chain joins TRBV4-2 to TRBJ2-3, with 9 bases aligning to TRBD2. This CDR3 has 16 amino acids. Losses at the gene ends were 0 bases for V and 5 bases for J; bases not matched to a gene: 6. Germline values: CDR1 LGHNA, CDR2 YNFKEQ. CDR3 DNA sequence: TGTGCCAGCAGCCAAGAGGGCGGGAGGGTTGGAGATACGCAGTATTTT. This translates into CASSQEGGRVGDTQYF.